This TCR beta chain is from a study of blood T cell repertoires in COVID-19. Whole-study context: Acute and convalescent COVID-19 samples came from the United States, Italy and Spain. T cells, B-cell-depleted T cells, or PBMCs provided the cDNA or gDNA that served as material.

The protocol was immunoSEQ multiplex PCR, while the TCRdb copy is restricted to in-frame clones and leaves out a portion. The repertoire holds over 450,000 clones, roughly 89% seen once, with 7.8% in the top ten. The germline CDR1 and CDR2 sequences are LGHNA and YNFKEQ. The CDR3 runs 13 residues. V gave up 8 bases and J gave up 2 bases, with 12 bases separating them. The sequenced material came from peripheral blood. The receptor was isolated from a woman in her 50s with COVID-19, enrolled during active disease. This chain connects TRBV4-2 to TRBJ1-1; TRBD1 is a possible D gene (5 bases). The CDR3 nucleotides are TGTGCCAGCCGCGGGGCGCTCAACACTGAAGCTTTCTTT. Translated, it gives CASRGALNTEAFF.